Sequencing of this TCR beta chain was carried out in a study of blood T cell repertoires in COVID-19. Sequencing used immunoSEQ multiplex PCR; TCRdb keeps in-frame clones, though not all of them. The table includes around 150,000 clones, around 83% detected once. Trimming cost V 8 bases and J 4 bases; bases outside gene matches: 7. The CDR3 contains 15 residues. Germline-derived CDR1 and CDR2 are SGHNT and YENEEA. This clonotype was sampled from a woman in her sixties with COVID-19, enrolled during active disease. What was sequenced was peripheral blood. The gene calls are TRBV11-3 and TRBJ2-2; 10 bases are a match to TRBD2. The chain's CDR3 is CASGAGGRVTGELFF. CDR3 nucleotides: TGTGCCAGCGGAGCGGGGGGGCGTGTCACCGGGGAGCTGTTTTTT.